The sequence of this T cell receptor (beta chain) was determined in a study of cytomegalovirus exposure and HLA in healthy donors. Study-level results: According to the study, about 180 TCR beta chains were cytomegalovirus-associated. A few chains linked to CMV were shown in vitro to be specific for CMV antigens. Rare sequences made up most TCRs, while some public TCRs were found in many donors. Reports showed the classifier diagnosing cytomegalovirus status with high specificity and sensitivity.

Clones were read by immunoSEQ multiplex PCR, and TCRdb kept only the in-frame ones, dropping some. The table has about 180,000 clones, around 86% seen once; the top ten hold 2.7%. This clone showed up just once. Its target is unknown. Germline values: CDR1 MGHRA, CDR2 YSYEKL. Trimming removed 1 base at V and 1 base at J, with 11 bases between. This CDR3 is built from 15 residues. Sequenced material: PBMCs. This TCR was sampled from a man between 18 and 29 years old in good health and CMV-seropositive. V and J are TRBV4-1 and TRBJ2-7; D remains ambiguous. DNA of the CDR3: TGCGCCAGCAGCCAAGCCTCGGGTCGATCCTACGAGCAGTACTTC. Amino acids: CASSQASGRSYEQYF.